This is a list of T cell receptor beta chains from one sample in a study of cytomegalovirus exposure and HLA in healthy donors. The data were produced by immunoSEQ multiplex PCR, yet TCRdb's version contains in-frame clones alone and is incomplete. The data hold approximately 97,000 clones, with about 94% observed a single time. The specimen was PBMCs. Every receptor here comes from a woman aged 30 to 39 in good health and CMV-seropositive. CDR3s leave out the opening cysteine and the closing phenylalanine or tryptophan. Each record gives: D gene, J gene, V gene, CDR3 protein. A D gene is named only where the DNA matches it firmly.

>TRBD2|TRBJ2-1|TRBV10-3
AISESPQAGGPINEQF
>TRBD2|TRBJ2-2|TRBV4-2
ASSQVLMVAGKTTGELF
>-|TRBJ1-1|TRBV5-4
ASSRTTAYTEAF
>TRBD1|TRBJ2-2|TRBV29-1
SVTTGVRTGELF
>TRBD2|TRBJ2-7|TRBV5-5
ASSLLAGAYEQY
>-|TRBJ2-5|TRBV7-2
ASSPAPLAIETQY
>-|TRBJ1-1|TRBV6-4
ASRAHRNTEAF
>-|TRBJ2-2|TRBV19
ASSMSGNRGELF
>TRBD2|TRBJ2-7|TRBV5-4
ASSLARGRAYEQY
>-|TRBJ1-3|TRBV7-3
ASSLGTDGNTIY
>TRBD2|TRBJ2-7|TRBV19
ASSPRTSGLYEQY
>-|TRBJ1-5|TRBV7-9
ASSFLKGSGLEANQPQH
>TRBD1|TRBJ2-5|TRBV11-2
ASSQQGTETQY
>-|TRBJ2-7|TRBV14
ASSQGTLGGSYEQY
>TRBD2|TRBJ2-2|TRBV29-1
SVPGLAGREGELF
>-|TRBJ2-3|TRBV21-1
ASSKRQYRGPTDTQY
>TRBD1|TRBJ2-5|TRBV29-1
SVEIAAPHTGVMGETQY
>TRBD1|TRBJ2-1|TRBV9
ASSAGTGINEQF
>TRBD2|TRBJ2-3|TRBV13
ASSLAQISGRLGSADTQY
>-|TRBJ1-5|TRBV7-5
ARSLRKDRGNQPQH
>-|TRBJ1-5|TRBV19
ASSTSNTGNNQPQH
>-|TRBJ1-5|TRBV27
ASSSRLGGLGQPQH
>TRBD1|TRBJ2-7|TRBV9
ASSVLGTGVGEQY
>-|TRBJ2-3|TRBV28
ASSLSGWGTDTQY
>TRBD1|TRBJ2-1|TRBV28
ASCRQGYCDEQF
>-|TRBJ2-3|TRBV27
ASSSFITENTQY
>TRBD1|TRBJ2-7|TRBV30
AWRDRGYEQY
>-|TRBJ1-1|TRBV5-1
ASSDKNTEAF
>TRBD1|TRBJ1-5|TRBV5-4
ASSPGPGTANQPQH
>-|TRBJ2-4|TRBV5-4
ASSLGVTSGAKNIQY
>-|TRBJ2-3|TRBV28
ASSADSLATDTQY
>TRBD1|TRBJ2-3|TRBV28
ASSSWTGSTSDTQY
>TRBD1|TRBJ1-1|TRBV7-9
ASSLDRTGGTEAF
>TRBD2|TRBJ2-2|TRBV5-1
ASSFLGTSGIGTGELF
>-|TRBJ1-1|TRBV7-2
ASSPWGVMNTEAF
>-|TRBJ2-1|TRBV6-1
ASLRVSGGDNEQF
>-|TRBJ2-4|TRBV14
ASSQVEGAAKNIQY
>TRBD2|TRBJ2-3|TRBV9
ASSVAPAGATDTQY
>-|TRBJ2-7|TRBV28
ASSSQERQAANKY
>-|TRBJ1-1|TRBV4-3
ASSQGRNTEAF
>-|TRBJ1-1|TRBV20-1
SPRGFTEAF
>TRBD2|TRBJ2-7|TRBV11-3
ASSLVTSGMPTMSYEQY
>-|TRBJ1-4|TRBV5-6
ASSPGHPEKLF
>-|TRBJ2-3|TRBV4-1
ASSPPTPLRDTQY
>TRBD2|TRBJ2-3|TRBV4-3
AGRLAGGTADTQY
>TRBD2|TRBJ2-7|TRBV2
ASSGVAGDREQY
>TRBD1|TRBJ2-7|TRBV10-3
ATNRGTGGLNEQY
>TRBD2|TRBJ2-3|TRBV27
ASSLEGRGRIADTQY
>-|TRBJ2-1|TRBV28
ASSFLDEQF